This T cell receptor (beta chain) was profiled in a study of T cell changes during pregnancy in multiple sclerosis. Libraries were prepared by immunoSEQ multiplex PCR; TCRdb keeps only in-frame clonotypes and omits some of them. The sample has 60,000 or so clones; around 90% are singletons. J was trimmed by 4 bases and V by 6 bases; bases with no gene match: 9. This CDR3 has 15 amino acids. Germline CDR1 SGHRS, CDR2 YFSETQ. The receptor was isolated from a female donor with multiple sclerosis, enrolled in a pregnancy study. The sequenced sample was peripheral blood, obtained before pregnancy. This chain uses TRBV5-1 with TRBJ1-2; 10 bases map to TRBD1. CDR3 sequence reads: CASTYGTGEIYGYTF. The CDR3 DNA sequence: TGCGCCAGCACCTACGGGACAGGGGAAATCTATGGCTACACCTTC.